Sequencing of this T cell receptor (beta chain) was carried out in a study of T cells expressing NK-cell markers. On the study more broadly: The study sequenced eight donors, seven HCMV-seropositive and one seronegative. General study points: In about six donors, dominant CD3+CD56+NKG2C+ clones formed roughly 1.0-7.5% of CD8+ cells.

Comment on this clonotype: What it binds is unknown.

UMIs accompanied the 5'RACE template switching by which TCR beta cDNA was made. After re-calling the 5' RACE reads, TCRdb lists one entry per CDR3 protein, DNA absent. The data show roughly 150,000 distinct CDR3 sequences, and the top ten clones hold roughly 18%. Per the germline V gene, CDR1 is DFQATT and CDR2 is SNEGSKA (reference sequence). This CDR3 is built from 15 residues. This TCR was recovered from a woman aged 18 to 75 in good health. Input material: blood T cells: a sorted CD56 or NKG2C T cell subset, CD4+ or CD8+ T cells, or bulk PBMC T cells (not recorded which). The chain combines TRBV20-1 with TRBJ2-1; TCRdb returns TRBD2, unconfirmable since there is no DNA. CDR3 in amino acids: CSAEIAGGLYNEQFF.